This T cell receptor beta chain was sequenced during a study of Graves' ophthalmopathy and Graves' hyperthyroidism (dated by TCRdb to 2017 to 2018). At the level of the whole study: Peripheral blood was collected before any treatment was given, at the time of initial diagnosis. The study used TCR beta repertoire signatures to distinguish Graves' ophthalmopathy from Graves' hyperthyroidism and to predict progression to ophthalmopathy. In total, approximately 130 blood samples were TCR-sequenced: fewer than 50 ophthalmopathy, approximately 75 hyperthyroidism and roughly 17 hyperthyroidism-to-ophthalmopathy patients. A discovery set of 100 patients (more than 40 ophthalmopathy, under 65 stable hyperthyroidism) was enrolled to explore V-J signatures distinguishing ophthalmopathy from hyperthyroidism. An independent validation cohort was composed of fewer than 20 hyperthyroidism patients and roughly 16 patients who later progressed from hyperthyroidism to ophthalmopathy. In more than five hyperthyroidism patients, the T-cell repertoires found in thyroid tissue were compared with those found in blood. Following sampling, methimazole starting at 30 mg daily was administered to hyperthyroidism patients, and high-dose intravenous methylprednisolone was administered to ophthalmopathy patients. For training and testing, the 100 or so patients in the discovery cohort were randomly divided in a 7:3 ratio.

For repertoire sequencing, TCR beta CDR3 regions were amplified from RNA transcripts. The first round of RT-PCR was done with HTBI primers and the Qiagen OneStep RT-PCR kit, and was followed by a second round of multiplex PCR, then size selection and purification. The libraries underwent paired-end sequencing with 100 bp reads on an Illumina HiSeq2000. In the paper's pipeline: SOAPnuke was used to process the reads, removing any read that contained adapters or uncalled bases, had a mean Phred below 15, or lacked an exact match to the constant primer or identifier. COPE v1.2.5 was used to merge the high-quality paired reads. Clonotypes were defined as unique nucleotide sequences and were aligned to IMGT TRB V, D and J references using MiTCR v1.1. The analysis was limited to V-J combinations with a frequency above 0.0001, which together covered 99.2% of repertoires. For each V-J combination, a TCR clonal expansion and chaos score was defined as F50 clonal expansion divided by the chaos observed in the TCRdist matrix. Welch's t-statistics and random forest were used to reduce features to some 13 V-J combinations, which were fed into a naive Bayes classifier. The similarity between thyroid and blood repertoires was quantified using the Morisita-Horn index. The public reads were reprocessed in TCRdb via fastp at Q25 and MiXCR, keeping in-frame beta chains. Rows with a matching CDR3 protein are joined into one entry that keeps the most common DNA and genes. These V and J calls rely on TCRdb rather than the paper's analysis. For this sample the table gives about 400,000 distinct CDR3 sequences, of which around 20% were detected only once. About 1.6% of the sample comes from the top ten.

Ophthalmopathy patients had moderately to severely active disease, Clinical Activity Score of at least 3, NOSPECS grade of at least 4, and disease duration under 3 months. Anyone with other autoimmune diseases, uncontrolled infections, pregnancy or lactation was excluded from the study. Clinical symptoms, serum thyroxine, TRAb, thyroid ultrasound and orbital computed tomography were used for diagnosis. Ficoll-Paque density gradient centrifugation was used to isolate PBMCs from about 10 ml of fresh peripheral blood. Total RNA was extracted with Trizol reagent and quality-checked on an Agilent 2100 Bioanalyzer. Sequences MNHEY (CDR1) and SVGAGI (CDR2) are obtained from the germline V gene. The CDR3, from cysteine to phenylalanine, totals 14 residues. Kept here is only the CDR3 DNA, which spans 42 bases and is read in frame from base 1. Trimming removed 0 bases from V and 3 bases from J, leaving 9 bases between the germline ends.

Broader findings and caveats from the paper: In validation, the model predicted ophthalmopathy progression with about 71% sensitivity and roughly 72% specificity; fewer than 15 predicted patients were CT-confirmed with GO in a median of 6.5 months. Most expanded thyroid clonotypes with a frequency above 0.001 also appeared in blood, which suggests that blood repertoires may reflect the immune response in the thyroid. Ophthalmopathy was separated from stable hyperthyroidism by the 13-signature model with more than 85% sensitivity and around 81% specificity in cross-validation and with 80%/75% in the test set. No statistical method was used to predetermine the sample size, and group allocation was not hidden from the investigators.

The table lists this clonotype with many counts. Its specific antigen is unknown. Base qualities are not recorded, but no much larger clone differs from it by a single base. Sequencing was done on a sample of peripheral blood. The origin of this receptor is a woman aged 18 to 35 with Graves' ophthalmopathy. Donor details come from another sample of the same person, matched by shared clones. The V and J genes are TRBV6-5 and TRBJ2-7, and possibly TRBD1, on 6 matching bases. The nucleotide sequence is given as TGTGCCAGCAGTTACTCGGACAGAGACTACGAGCAGTACTTC. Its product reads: CASSYSDRDYEQYF.